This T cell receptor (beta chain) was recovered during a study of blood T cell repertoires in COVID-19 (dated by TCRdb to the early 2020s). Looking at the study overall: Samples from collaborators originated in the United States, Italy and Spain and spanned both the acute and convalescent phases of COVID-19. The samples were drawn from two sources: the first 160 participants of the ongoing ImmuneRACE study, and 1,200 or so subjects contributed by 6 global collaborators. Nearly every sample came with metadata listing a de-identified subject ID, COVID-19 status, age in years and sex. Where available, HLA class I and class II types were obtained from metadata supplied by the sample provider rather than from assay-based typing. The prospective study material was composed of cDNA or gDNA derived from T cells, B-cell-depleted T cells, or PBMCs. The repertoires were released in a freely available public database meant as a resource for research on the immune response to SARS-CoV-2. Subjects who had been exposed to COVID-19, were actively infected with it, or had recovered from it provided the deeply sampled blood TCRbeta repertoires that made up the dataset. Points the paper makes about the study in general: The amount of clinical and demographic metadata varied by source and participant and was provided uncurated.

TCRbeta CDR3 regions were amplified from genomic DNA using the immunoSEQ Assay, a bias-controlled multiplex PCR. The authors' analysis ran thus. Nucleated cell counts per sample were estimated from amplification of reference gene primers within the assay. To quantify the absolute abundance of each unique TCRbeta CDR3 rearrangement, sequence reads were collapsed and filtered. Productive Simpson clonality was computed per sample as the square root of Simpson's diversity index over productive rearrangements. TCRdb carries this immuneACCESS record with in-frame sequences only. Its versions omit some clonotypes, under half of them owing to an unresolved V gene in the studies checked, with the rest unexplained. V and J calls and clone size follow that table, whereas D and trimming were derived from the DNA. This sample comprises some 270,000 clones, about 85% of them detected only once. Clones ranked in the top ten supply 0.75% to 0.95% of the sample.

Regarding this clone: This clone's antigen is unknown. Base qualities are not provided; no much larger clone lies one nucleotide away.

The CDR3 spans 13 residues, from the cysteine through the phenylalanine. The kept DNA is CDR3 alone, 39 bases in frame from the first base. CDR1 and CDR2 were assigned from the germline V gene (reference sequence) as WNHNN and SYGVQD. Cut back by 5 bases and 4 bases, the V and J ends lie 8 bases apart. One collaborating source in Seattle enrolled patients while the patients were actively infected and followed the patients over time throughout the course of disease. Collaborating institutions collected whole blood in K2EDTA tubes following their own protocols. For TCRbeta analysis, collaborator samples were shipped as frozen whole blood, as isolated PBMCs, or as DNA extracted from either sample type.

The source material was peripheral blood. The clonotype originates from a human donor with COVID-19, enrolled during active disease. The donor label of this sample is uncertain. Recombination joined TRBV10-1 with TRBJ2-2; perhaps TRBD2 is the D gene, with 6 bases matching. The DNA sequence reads TGCGCCAGCAGTTTAGCGGCCACCGGGGAGCTGTTTTTT. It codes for CASSLAATGELFF.